One sample yielded the 27 T cell receptor beta chains listed below, sequenced in a study of graft-versus-host responses after intestinal transplantation (dated by TCRdb to 2020 to 2022). The antigens these receptors bind are not known. Read against the paper, the sample's time point label means: cells obtained before transplantation from donor or recipient. Libraries were made using the immunoSEQ multiplex PCR assay. TCRdb stores this immuneACCESS table with in-frame sequences only. Part of the clones is absent; in the studies checked, under half of the shortfall reflects unresolved V genes, and no reason is known for the rest. This sample is represented by approximately 50,000 clones; less than 85% of them were singletons. Jointly, the top ten make up approximately 0.46% of the sample. Specimen: unstimulated CD4+ T cells sorted from spleen or lymph node cells, collected before transplant. The receptors were sampled from a human donor who was the organ donor for an intestinal transplant.

The V call is TRBV14, the J call TRBJ2-2, with no clear D. The CDR3 extends over 17 amino acids. V lost 1 base, J lost 5 bases, and 17 bases lay in between. From germline, CDR1 is SGHDN and CDR2 FVKESK. This chain's CDR3 is CASSQVDDPFRTGELFF. CDR3 nucleotide sequence: TGTGCCAGCAGCCAAGTAGACGACCCCTTCAGGACCGGGGAGCTGTTTTTT.

The chain has TRBV5-6 and TRBJ2-5; 9 bases align to TRBD2. Looked up from germline, CDR1 is SGHDT and CDR2 is YYEEEE. V lost 1 base, J lost 6 bases, and 10 bases stayed unmatched. This CDR3 is built from 16 residues. CDR3 coding DNA: TGTGCCAGCAGCTTGCTTGGCGGGAGGGCCGGTAAGACCCAGTACTTC. Its translation is CASSLLGGRAGKTQYF.

This chain connects TRBV18 to TRBJ1-2; 7 bases match TRBD1. Germline CDR1 and CDR2: KGHSH and LQKENI. V dropped 1 base and J dropped 0; count of bases not matched to a gene: 5. This CDR3 spans 16 amino acids. The CDR3 here is CASSPLGTEANYGYTF. The CDR3 coding sequence is TGTGCCAGCTCACCACTCGGGACAGAAGCTAACTATGGCTACACCTTC.

This chain links TRBV6-5 with TRBJ2-7; perhaps TRBD2 as D (5 bases). CDR1 and CDR2 (germline): MNHEY, SVGAGI. The germline V and J ends were trimmed by 4 bases and 3 bases, with 10 bases remaining between them. This CDR3 is built from 13 residues. DNA of the CDR3: TGTGCCAGCAGTTTTTCGGGAATCTACGAGCAGTACTTC. Translation: CASSFSGIYEQYF.

The chain uses TRBV19 and TRBJ1-2; D is unclear. Trimming shortened V by 0 bases and J by 2 bases, and 7 bases separated the two germline ends. CDR1 and CDR2 from the germline V gene are LNHDA and SQIVND (reference sequence). The CDR3 is 14 amino acids. CDR3 DNA sequence: TGTGCCAGTAGTATAGAACGGCAAAACTATGGCTACACCTTC. Protein sequence: CASSIERQNYGYTF.

The J gene is TRBJ2-7, the V gene TRBV5-1; 7 nucleotides line up with TRBD2. The CDR3 is 14 residues long. CDR1 and CDR2 (germline): SGHRS, YFSETQ. Unmatched junction bases numbered 4, after V lost 4 bases and J lost 0 bases. CDR3 residues: CASSRSSGSYEQYF. CDR3 in DNA: TGCGCCAGCAGCAGGTCTAGCGGCTCCTACGAGCAGTACTTC.

The rearrangement uses TRBV5-1 and TRBJ2-5, with TRBD1 matching over 9 bases. The CDR3 length is 14 residues. Germline V gives CDR1 SGHRS, CDR2 YFSETQ. V gave up 0 bases and J gave up 4 bases; unmatched junction bases: 1. The CDR3 DNA reads as TGCGCCAGCAGCTTGGACAGGGGGCGAGAGACCCAGTACTTC. Its protein product is CASSLDRGRETQYF.

This chain uses TRBV5-5 with TRBJ2-3; unclear D gene. This CDR3 has 14 residues. The ends were cut back, 6 bases at V and 2 bases at J, with 13 bases in the middle. Germline lookup yields CDR1 SGHKS and CDR2 YYEKEE (reference sequence). The CDR3 region has the DNA TGTGCCAGCACCACCCTCATTTCCACAGATACGCAGTATTTT. Encoded protein: CASTTLISTDTQYF.

The rearrangement uses TRBV10-3 and TRBJ1-1; no firm D call. The CDR3 runs to 15 residues. The V end was cut by 10 bases, the J end by 1 base, with 19 bases between. Germline assignment: CDR1 ENHRY and CDR2 SYGVKD. Written as DNA, the CDR3 is TGTGCCACCTCGGTCGCCCGTTCGGGGAACACTGAAGCTTTCTTT. This sequence encodes CATSVARSGNTEAFF.

This clone was picked up one time. The chain is built from TRBV6-5 and TRBJ2-3, with D perhaps being TRBD1 or TRBD2 (7 bases each). Germline lookup yields CDR1 MNHEY and CDR2 SVGAGI. Trimming removed 5 bases from V and 7 bases from J, with 13 bases in between. CDR3 size: 13 residues. In DNA, the CDR3 is TGTGCCAGCAGTAGACAGGGAGGGAATACGCAGTATTTT. Protein sequence: CASSRQGGNTQYF.

The V and J genes are TRBV19 and TRBJ1-1; no clear D. V was clipped by 5 bases and J by 5 bases, with 9 bases between them. Germline CDR1 is LNHDA and CDR2 is SQIVND (reference sequence). CDR3 length: 12 amino acids. CDR3: CASSLRETEAFF. CDR3 in DNA: TGTGCCAGTAGTCTACGGGAGACTGAAGCTTTCTTT.

The chain recombines TRBV30 with TRBJ1-2; D not resolved. This CDR3 is 18 amino acids long. Germline V CDR1 and CDR2: GTSNPN, SVGIG (reference sequence). V shed 5 bases and J shed 0 bases, with 25 bases lying between them. The CDR3: CAWETPPRHRRANYGYTF. CDR3 DNA sequence: TGTGCCTGGGAAACACCCCCGAGGCATCGAAGGGCTAACTATGGCTACACCTTC.

This chain connects TRBV2 to TRBJ2-7, with D hard to call. The V end was cut by 3 bases, the J end by 0 bases, with 12 bases between. The CDR3 has 15 amino acids. The V gene's germline CDR1 is SNHLY and CDR2 FYNNEI. CDR3 loop: CASSDIGVSSYEQYF. For the CDR3, the DNA is TGTGCCAGCAGTGATATTGGAGTCTCCTCCTACGAGCAGTACTTC.

The V and J genes are TRBV11-3 and TRBJ2-7; 9 bases are shared with TRBD1. After removal of 6 bases from V and 2 bases from J, the junction contained 8 bases not matched to a gene. Germline loops: CDR1 SGHNT, CDR2 YENEEA. This CDR3 is 15 amino acids long. CDR3 sequence: CASSRTGEGPYEQYF. For the CDR3, the DNA is TGTGCCAGCAGTAGGACAGGGGAGGGCCCCTACGAGCAGTACTTC.

The CDR3 region is CASSLPRVHNSPLHF. The CDR3 nucleotides read TGTGCCAGCAGCTTGCCCAGGGTCCACAATTCACCCCTCCACTTT. This chain joins TRBV5-6 and TRBJ1-6; a weak D match, TRBD1 (5 bases). The germline CDR1 and CDR2 sequences are SGHDT and YYEEEE. V was shortened by 1 base and J by 7 bases, with 12 bases between the two germline ends. The CDR3 is 15 residues long.

The genes are TRBV7-2 and TRBJ2-7; D not resolved. Germline values: CDR1 SGHTA, CDR2 FQGNSA. The ends were cut back, 3 bases at V and 5 bases at J, with 8 bases in the middle. The CDR3 contains 12 residues. The CDR3 protein is CASSLSPHEQYF. The CDR3 DNA is TGTGCCAGCAGCTTGAGCCCTCACGAGCAGTACTTC.

V gene TRBV11-3 combines with J gene TRBJ1-2; no clear D gene. V dropped 3 bases and J dropped 4 bases, with 12 bases sitting between them. This CDR3 spans 14 amino acids. The germline gives CDR1 SGHNT, CDR2 YENEEA. CDR3 sequence: CASSFTPGFYGYTF. CDR3 nucleotide sequence: TGTGCCAGCAGCTTCACCCCGGGTTTCTATGGCTACACCTTC.

V and J are TRBV6-6 and TRBJ2-7; TRBD2 agrees at 11 bases. The CDR3 covers 15 residues. Germline trimming cut 6 bases from V and 6 bases from J; bases unmatched to any gene: 10. Germline CDR1 and CDR2: MNHNY and SVGAGI (reference sequence). The CDR3 loop is CASSPKLAGGGEQYF. The CDR3 DNA reads TGTGCCAGCAGCCCCAAGTTAGCGGGAGGGGGCGAGCAGTACTTC.

The CDR3 loop reads CASSQRTGGWTGELFF. The CDR3 nucleotides read TGTGCCAGCAGCCAAAGAACAGGGGGCTGGACCGGGGAGCTGTTTTTT. The chain joins TRBV14 to TRBJ2-2; 9 positions agree with TRBD1. Germline-derived CDR1 and CDR2 are SGHDN and FVKESK. V dropped 2 bases and J dropped 5; count of bases not matched to a gene: 6. There are 16 residues in the CDR3.

This rearrangement joins TRBV7-6 to TRBJ1-4; 7 positions match TRBD1. Losses at the gene ends were 5 bases for V and 7 bases for J; bases not matched to a gene: 10. The CDR3 consists of 15 residues. Germline CDR1 reads SGHVS; CDR2 reads FNYEAQ. CDR3 nucleotide sequence: TGTGCCAGCAGCCCGGGACAGCAGTGGGCTGAAAAACTGTTTTTT. It specifies CASSPGQQWAEKLFF.

The chain uses TRBV4-1 and TRBJ2-5, with 9 nucleotides matching TRBD2. The CDR3 loop spans 19 amino acids. CDR1 is MGHRA, CDR2 YSYEKL, per germline. Trimming removed 4 bases from V and 1 base from J; junction bases left unmatched: 16. The chain's CDR3 is CASSLIERGAHLSQETQYF. Written as DNA, the CDR3 is TGCGCCAGCAGCCTCATAGAGCGGGGGGCTCACCTATCCCAAGAGACCCAGTACTTC.

The V gene is TRBV4-2, the J gene TRBJ2-4, with TRBD1 matching 9 bases. CDR3 length: 15 residues. V lost 0 bases, J lost 4 bases, and 1 base stayed unmatched. From germline, CDR1 is LGHNA and CDR2 YNFKEQ. As DNA, the CDR3 is TGTGCCAGCAGCCAAGACGGGACAGGGAAAAACATTCAGTACTTC. Translated, it gives CASSQDGTGKNIQYF.

J is TRBJ2-7 and V is TRBV27, with D possibly matching TRBD1 (5 bases). This CDR3 spans 13 amino acids. Looked up from germline, CDR1 is MNHEY and CDR2 is SMNVEV (reference sequence). V lost 5 bases and J lost 5, with 13 bases in between. CDR3 residues: CASSKRGWDEQYF. CDR3 sequence (DNA): TGTGCCAGCAGTAAAAGGGGATGGGACGAGCAGTACTTC.

This clone was observed a handful of times. The rearrangement joins TRBV6-6 to TRBJ1-3; D is unresolved. Germline V lookup: CDR1 MNHNY, CDR2 SVGAGI (reference sequence). The CDR3 is 14 amino acids. Trimming took off 0 bases at V and 1 base at J, with 4 bases between the two ends. The CDR3 bases are TGTGCCAGCAGTTACTCAGGGTCTGGAAACACCATATATTTT. Its translation is CASSYSGSGNTIYF.

This chain links TRBV19 with TRBJ1-1, with D possibly TRBD1 on 6 matching bases. CDR3 size: 14 residues. CDR1 is LNHDA and CDR2 is SQIVND in the germline V gene (reference sequence). Trimming pared 4 bases from V and 5 bases from J, leaving 14 bases between. CDR3 sequence reads: CASSTGQKRTEAFF. The CDR3 DNA is TGTGCCAGTAGTACCGGACAGAAGAGAACTGAAGCTTTCTTT.

This rearrangement joins TRBV10-2 to TRBJ2-1, with 9 bases fitting TRBD2. V dropped 0 bases and J dropped 6; count of bases not matched to a gene: 15. The CDR3 is 19 residues long. Germline CDR1 reads WSHSY; CDR2 reads SAAADI. The CDR3 coding sequence is TGCGCCAGCAGTGAGTCCGGTCTAGCGGGATTGAGGAGTTTCAATGAGCAGTTCTTC. This codes for CASSESGLAGLRSFNEQFF.

V usage is TRBV11-2 and J usage is TRBJ1-3; TRBD1 matches 9 bases. The germline gives CDR1 SGHAT, CDR2 FQNNGV. The ends lost 2 bases at V and 4 bases at J; junction bases unmatched: 9. The CDR3 is 17 residues long. CDR3 in amino acids: CASSLSVQGAQGNTIYF. The CDR3 DNA sequence: TGTGCCAGCAGCTTAAGCGTACAGGGGGCGCAAGGAAACACCATATATTTT.